A single T cell receptor (beta chain) is shown here with its context. This entry belongs to a study of CDR3 diversity in severe acne. TCRdb independently ran MiXCR on the PCR reads; one entry per CDR3 protein. The table lists approximately 97,000 distinct CDR3 sequences, roughly 51% of them singletons. This CDR3 comprises 13 residues. The germline CDR1 and CDR2 sequences are SGHVS and FQNEAQ. V gave up 5 bases and J gave up 7 bases, with 13 bases separating them. The sequencing sample was made of blood. This sequence originates from a male donor with acne. This chain joins TRBV7-8 and TRBJ2-3; tentatively, D is TRBD2 (6 bases). For the CDR3, the DNA is TGTGCCAGCAGCACCGGGAGTGTTTATACGCAGTATTTT. Protein sequence: CASSTGSVYTQYF. Combining the CDR3 with reference TRBV7-8 and TRBJ2-3 gives the whole variable domain GAGVSQSPRYKVAKRGQDVALRCDPISGHVSLFWYQQALGQGPEFLTYFQNEAQLDKSGLPSDRFFAERPEGSVSTLKIQRTQQEDSAVYLCASSTGSVYTQYFGPGTRLTVL.